Listed below are T cell receptor beta chains from one sample, sequenced in a study of cytomegalovirus exposure and HLA in healthy donors. Clones were read by immunoSEQ multiplex PCR, and TCRdb kept only the in-frame ones, dropping some. This sample lists over 200,000 clones; its ten largest clones have about 1%. The sequenced material came from PBMCs. All receptors come from a woman aged 25 to 39 in good health and CMV-seropositive. Both conserved end residues are part of each CDR3. Each record gives: D gene, J gene, V gene, CDR3 protein, CDR3 DNA. The D gene is left open where the match is weak.

>.|TRBJ1-2|TRBV5-4
CASSSILRSDGYTF
TGTGCCAGCAGCTCGATTTTGAGGAGTGATGGCTACACCTTC
>TRBD2|TRBJ2-1|TRBV29-1
CSVASGSSYNEQFF
TGCAGCGTTGCTAGCGGGTCATCCTACAATGAGCAGTTCTTC
>TRBD2|TRBJ2-3|TRBV7-2
CASSRTSGTDTQYF
TGTGCCAGCAGCCGGACTAGTGGCACAGATACGCAGTATTTT
>.|TRBJ1-6|TRBV25-1
CASRQATSSYNSPLHF
TGTGCCAGCAGGCAGGCTACGAGCTCCTATAATTCACCCCTCCACTTT
>TRBD2|TRBJ2-7|TRBV5-6
CASSSGLGEQYF
TGTGCCAGCAGCTCGGGACTAGGCGAGCAGTACTTC
>.|TRBJ1-2|TRBV6-1
CASSEVFGGDYGYTF
TGTGCCAGCAGTGAAGTTTTTGGGGGCGACTATGGCTACACCTTC
>.|TRBJ1-1|TRBV28
CASRAPGQGPRMNTEAFF
TGTGCCAGCAGAGCGCCCGGCCAGGGTCCTCGGATGAACACTGAAGCTTTCTTT
>.|TRBJ2-5|TRBV29-1
CSGTRQARGETQYF
TGCAGCGGAACCCGACAGGCCAGAGGGGAGACCCAGTACTTC
>TRBD1|TRBJ1-2|TRBV5-1
CASSYDRDYGYTF
TGCGCCAGCAGTTATGACAGGGACTATGGCTACACCTTC
>.|TRBJ2-7|TRBV27
CASSSGYEQYF
TGTGCCAGCAGTTCGGGATACGAGCAGTACTTC
>TRBD2|TRBJ2-1|TRBV29-1
CSAASGSSYNEQFF
TGCAGCGCTGCTAGCGGGTCATCCTACAATGAGCAGTTCTTC
>.|TRBJ1-5|TRBV28
CASSPGGRGSNQPQHF
TGTGCCAGCAGTCCTGGGGGGAGGGGTAGCAATCAGCCCCAGCATTTT
>.|TRBJ1-6|TRBV19
CASEGRNSPLHF
TGTGCCAGTGAGGGGAGGAATTCACCCCTCCACTTT
>.|TRBJ1-1|TRBV27
CASSLEPFLMNTEAFF
TGTGCCAGCAGTTTAGAGCCGTTTCTAATGAACACTGAAGCTTTCTTT
>TRBD2|TRBJ2-1|TRBV5-1
CASSLVAGGVDNEQFF
TGCGCCAGCAGCTTGGTAGCGGGAGGAGTCGACAATGAGCAGTTCTTC
>TRBD1|TRBJ2-1|TRBV6-5
CASSTGGNEQFF
TGTGCCAGCAGTACAGGGGGCAATGAGCAGTTCTTC
>TRBD2|TRBJ2-6|TRBV6-5
CATGRGGSGANVLTF
TGTGCGACCGGGCGCGGGGGGTCTGGGGCCAACGTCCTGACTTTC
>TRBD1|TRBJ2-5|TRBV29-1
CSLRPGTGGEETQYF
TGCAGCCTCCGGCCGGGGACAGGGGGCGAAGAGACCCAGTACTTC
>TRBD2|TRBJ2-7|TRBV5-1
CASSAGAPGTLFEQYF
TGCGCCAGCAGCGCGGGAGCCCCCGGGACGCTGTTCGAGCAGTACTTC
>TRBD2|TRBJ2-7|TRBV5-5
CASSPATSGGLGAYEQYF
TGTGCCAGCAGCCCGGCGACTAGCGGGGGCCTAGGGGCGTACGAGCAGTACTTC
>.|TRBJ2-7|TRBV5-5
CASSLAQSYEQYF
TGTGCCAGCAGCTTGGCACAGTCCTACGAGCAGTACTTC
>.|TRBJ2-7|TRBV19
CASSYRWGRAYEQYF
TGTGCCAGTAGTTATCGGTGGGGCAGGGCCTACGAGCAGTACTTC
>.|TRBJ2-1|TRBV7-6
CASSPGGLSSYNEQFF
TGTGCCAGCAGCCCCGGGGGGCTGAGCTCCTACAATGAGCAGTTCTTC
>TRBD1|TRBJ1-5|TRBV5-6
CASSPDRGRPRPQHF
TGTGCCAGCAGTCCCGACAGGGGTCGTCCCCGGCCCCAGCATTTT
>TRBD1|TRBJ2-5|TRBV28
CASSPGTGGQETQYF
TGTGCCAGCAGTCCCGGGACAGGGGGTCAAGAGACCCAGTACTTC
>TRBD2|TRBJ2-1|TRBV6-5
CASSYVSGVVQFF
TGTGCCAGCAGTTACGTTAGCGGGGTAGTACAGTTCTTC
>.|TRBJ1-1|TRBV6-5
CASSYSGGKTEAFF
TGTGCCAGCAGTTACTCAGGGGGTAAGACTGAAGCTTTCTTT
>TRBD2|TRBJ2-1|TRBV7-2
CASSLTQGLVGEQFF
TGTGCCAGCAGTTTGACACAGGGACTAGTAGGTGAGCAGTTCTTC
>.|TRBJ2-5|TRBV6-5
CASRLGGGPETQYF
TGTGCCAGCAGGCTGGGGGGGGGCCCCGAGACCCAGTACTTC
>.|TRBJ1-5|TRBV15
CATSRVDNQPQHF
TGTGCCACCAGCAGAGTAGACAATCAGCCCCAGCATTTT